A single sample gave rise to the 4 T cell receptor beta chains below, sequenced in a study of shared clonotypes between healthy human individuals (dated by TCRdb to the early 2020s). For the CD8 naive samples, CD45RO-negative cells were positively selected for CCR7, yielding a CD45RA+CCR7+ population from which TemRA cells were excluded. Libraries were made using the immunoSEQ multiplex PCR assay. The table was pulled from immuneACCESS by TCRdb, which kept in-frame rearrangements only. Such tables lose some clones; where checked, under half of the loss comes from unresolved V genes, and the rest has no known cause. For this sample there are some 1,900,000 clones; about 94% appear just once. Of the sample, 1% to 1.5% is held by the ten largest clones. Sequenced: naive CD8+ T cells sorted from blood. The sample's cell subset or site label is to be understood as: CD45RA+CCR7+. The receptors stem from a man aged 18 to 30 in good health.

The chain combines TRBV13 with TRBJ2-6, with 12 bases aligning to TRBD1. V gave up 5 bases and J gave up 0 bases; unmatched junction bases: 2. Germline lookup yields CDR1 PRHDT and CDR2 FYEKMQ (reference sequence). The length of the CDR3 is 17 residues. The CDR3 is CASSGDRGPSGANVLTF. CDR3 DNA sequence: TGTGCCAGCAGCGGGGACAGGGGGCCCTCTGGGGCCAACGTCCTGACTTTC.

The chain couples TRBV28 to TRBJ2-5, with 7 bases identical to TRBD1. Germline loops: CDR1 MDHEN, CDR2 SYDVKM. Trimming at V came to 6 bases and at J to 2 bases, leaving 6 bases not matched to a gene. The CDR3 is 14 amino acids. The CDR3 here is CASRPGQAQETQYF. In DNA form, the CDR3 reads TGTGCCAGCAGACCCGGACAGGCTCAAGAGACCCAGTACTTC.

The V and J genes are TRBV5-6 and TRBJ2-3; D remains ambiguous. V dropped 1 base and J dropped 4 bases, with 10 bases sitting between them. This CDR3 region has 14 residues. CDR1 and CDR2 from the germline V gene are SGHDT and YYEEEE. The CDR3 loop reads CASSLNLGADTQYF. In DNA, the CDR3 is TGTGCCAGCAGCTTGAACCTGGGCGCAGATACGCAGTATTTT. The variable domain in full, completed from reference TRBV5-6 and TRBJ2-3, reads DAGVTQSPTHLIKTRGQQVTLRCSPKSGHDTVSWYQQALGQGPQFIFQYYEEEERQRGNFPDRFSGHQFPNYSSELNVNALLLGDSALYLCASSLNLGADTQYFGPGTRLTVL.

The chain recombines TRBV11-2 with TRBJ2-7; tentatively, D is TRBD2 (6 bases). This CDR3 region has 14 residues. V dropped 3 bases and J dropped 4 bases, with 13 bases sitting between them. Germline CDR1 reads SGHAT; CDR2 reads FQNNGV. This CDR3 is CASSFGTSRYEQYF. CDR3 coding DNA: TGTGCCAGCAGCTTTGGTACTAGCAGATACGAGCAGTACTTC.